Listed here are 25 T cell receptor beta chains from one sample, sequenced in a study of tumor and adjacent non-tumor tissue in lung cancer. This sample's RNA came from whole unsorted tissue. A modified ARM-PCR protocol with three rounds of nested PCR amplified TCRbeta. TCRdb called the multiplex PCR reads again in MiXCR, with one record for every CDR3 protein. The sample has fewer than 85,000 distinct CDR3 sequences; about 80% are singletons. Sequencing input: lung tumor tissue. The source is a man aged 55 to 70 with non-small cell lung cancer.

A note on this clonotype: Lacking the conserved final phenylalanine or tryptophan, this CDR3 likely reflects a read error. The chain combines TRBV14 with TRBJ2-1, with D possibly TRBD1 on 6 matching bases. This CDR3 comprises 13 residues. Trimming stripped 6 bases from V and 10 bases from J, with 16 bases between. The germline V gene has CDR1 SGHDN and CDR2 FVKESK. The CDR3 spells CASSQWTGTEQFI. CDR3 coding DNA: TGTGCCAGCAGTCAATGGACCGGGACAGAGCAGTTCATC.

As concerns this clonotype: The junction departs from germline at one end; a sequencing error may be responsible. This rearrangement joins TRBV2 to TRBJ1-1, with a possible D match to TRBD1 (6 bases). CDR3 size: 13 residues. Germline V gene data show CDR1 as SNHLY and CDR2 as FYNNEI. For the CDR3, the DNA is TGTGACAGCAGTAGGGGGGAGAACACTGAAGCTTTCTTT. The encoded protein is CDSSRGENTEAFF.

As regards this clonotype: One end of the junction does not line up with germline, which may come from a read error. This sequence joins TRBV6-1 and TRBJ2-3; a weak D match, TRBD1 (6 bases). The CDR3 runs 15 residues. Per germline, CDR1 MNHNS and CDR2 SASEGT. CDR3 protein: CARSEEGHGTNTQYF. CDR3 DNA sequence: TGTGCCAGAAGTGAAGAGGGACATGGGACAAATACCCAGTATTTT.

This clonotype was recorded many times. CDR3 DNA: TGCAGTGCTCCCCGGGGGGCGCGTGGCTACACCTTC. It specifies CSAPRGARGYTF. The rearrangement joins TRBV20-1 to TRBJ1-2; tentatively, D is TRBD1 (6 bases). V was cut by 5 bases and J by 7 bases, with 14 bases left in between. This CDR3 comprises 12 residues. Germline CDR1 and CDR2: DFQATT and SNEGSKA (reference sequence).

In the case of this clonotype: The junction does not match germline at one end; this may be a read error. This chain joins TRBV5-1 and TRBJ2-3; 9 nucleotides match TRBD2. Germline-derived CDR1 and CDR2 are SGHRS and YFSETQ. This CDR3 has 17 amino acids. CDR3 sequence reads: CASRPDRLAGTTDTQYF. As DNA, the CDR3 is TGTGCCAGCAGACCAGACAGGCTAGCGGGGACCACAGATACGCAGTATTTT.

This clonotype was recorded only once. This is likely a read error, given that the CDR3 carries no conserved phenylalanine or tryptophan at its end. The chain carries TRBV6-1 and TRBJ1-1; D ambiguous. Germline V CDR1 and CDR2: MNHNS, SASEGT. The germline V and J ends were trimmed by 7 bases and 5 bases, with 8 bases remaining between them. CDR3 length equals 11 residues. CDR3 protein: CASNTRTEAFL. The CDR3 DNA is TGTGCCAGCAATACGAGGACTGAAGCTTTCTTA.

The chain has TRBV12-5 and TRBJ2-3; 13 bases line up with TRBD2. With V trimmed by 5 bases and J by 3 bases, 5 bases remained unmatched. Germline CDR1 is LGHNT and CDR2 is FRNRAP. CDR3 length: 16 amino acids. The CDR3 nucleotides are TGTGCTAGTGGTCCCCCGGGACTAGCGGGGACAGATACGCAGTATTTT. Protein: CASGPPGLAGTDTQYF.

This clonotype was seen just once. Germline is not matched at one junction end, which may reflect a read error. The chain has TRBV20-1 and TRBJ2-5, with D perhaps given as TRBD1 or TRBD2 (5 bases each). This CDR3 is 13 amino acids long. Germline loops: CDR1 DFQATT, CDR2 SNEGSKA (reference sequence). CDR3: CSARQGVVKTQYF. The CDR3 nucleotides are TGCAGTGCTAGACAGGGAGTGGTGAAGACACAGTACTTC.

As regards this clonotype: Just one base apart from a much larger clone, this may be a read error. This rearrangement joins TRBV20-1 to TRBJ1-2; 7 bases map to TRBD1. The CDR3 consists of 15 residues. The germline CDR1 and CDR2 sequences are DFQATT and SNEGSKA (reference sequence). This chain's CDR3 is CGARPADRANYGYTF. For the CDR3, the DNA is TGCGGTGCTAGACCCGCCGACAGGGCCAACTATGGCTACACCTTC.

The count of this clonotype is one. One junction end does not reproduce the germline sequence, and a read error may be involved. The gene calls are TRBV29-1 and TRBJ1-1; no reliable D call. CDR1 and CDR2 from the germline V gene are SQVTM and ANQGSEA. The CDR3 is 12 amino acids. DNA of the CDR3: TGTAGCGCCTACATGACTCGGACCGAAGCTTCCTTT. Its protein product is CSAYMTRTEASF.

Notes on this clonotype: Because the CDR3 is missing its conserved closing phenylalanine or tryptophan, this is likely a read error. The chain carries TRBV29-1 and TRBJ2-3, with D unclear. The length of the CDR3 is 10 residues. Germline V gives CDR1 SQVTM, CDR2 ANQGSEA. The CDR3 DNA reads as TGCTGCGGCGGTAGAGATACGCAGTATTAT. It translates to CCGGRDTQYY.

The V gene is TRBV29-1, the J gene TRBJ2-1, with D perhaps TRBD1 or TRBD2 (5 bases each). This CDR3 has 16 residues. CDR1 and CDR2 (germline): SQVTM, ANQGSEA. The ends were cut back, 7 bases at V and 15 bases at J, with 34 bases in the middle. This chain's CDR3 is CSARANRFRGVVVRFF. CDR3 in DNA: TGCAGCGCTCGAGCAAACAGGTTTAGAGGGGTTGTGGTGCGGTTCTTC.

With respect to this clonotype: One junction end does not reproduce the germline sequence, and a read error may be involved. The chain couples TRBV11-2 to TRBJ2-1; D unresolved. From germline, CDR1 is SGHAT and CDR2 FQNNGV. This CDR3 has 15 amino acids. The CDR3 protein is CASRLPAAGLNEQFF. As DNA, the CDR3 is TGTGCTAGCAGGCTACCCGCTGCTGGGTTAAATGAGCAATTCTTC. Using reference TRBV11-2 and TRBJ2-1 for the parts outside the CDR3, the full variable domain is EAGVAQSPRYKIIEKRQSVAFWCNPISGHATLYWYQQILGQGPKLLIQFQNNGVVDDSQLPKDRFSAERLKGVDSTLKIQPAKLEDSAVYLCASRLPAAGLNEQFFGPGTRLTVL.

The chain employs TRBV24-1 and TRBJ2-3, with TRBD2 matching 14 bases. V lost 5 bases to trimming and J lost 7 bases; unmatched junction nucleotides: 10. The V gene's germline CDR1 is KGHDR and CDR2 SFDVKD. The CDR3 length is 17 residues. Here the CDR3 reads CATSVSGLAGASYTQYF. CDR3 nucleotide sequence: TGTGCCACCAGTGTATCGGGACTAGCGGGAGCATCTTATACGCAGTATTTT.

Turning to this clonotype: Mismatch with germline at one junction end may stem from a read error. The rearrangement uses TRBV6-1 and TRBJ1-2; 10 nucleotides agree with TRBD1. Germline values: CDR1 MNHNS, CDR2 SASEGT. The CDR3 loop spans 13 amino acids. In DNA, the CDR3 is TGTACCAACAGTTACGGGACAGGGGATGGATACACCTTC. Encoded protein: CTNSYGTGDGYTF.

As regards this clonotype: The CDR3 does not close with the conserved phenylalanine or tryptophan, likely indicating a read error. This chain uses TRBV6-5 with TRBJ2-3, with D unclear. Germline V lookup: CDR1 MNHEY, CDR2 SVGAGI. This CDR3 region has 14 residues. As DNA, the CDR3 is TGTGCCAGCAGCTACTCGGACCTCAGAGATTCGCAGTATATT. It is translated as CASSYSDLRDSQYI.

As to this clonotype: The missing conserved phenylalanine or tryptophan at the end of this CDR3 makes a read error likely. The chain employs TRBV29-1 and TRBJ2-1; 7 bases agree with TRBD1. This CDR3 contains 14 residues. V shed 5 bases, J shed 3 bases, and the junction held 7 bases outside the gene matches. Germline lookup yields CDR1 SQVTM and CDR2 ANQGSEA. The CDR3 reads CSVQGGLCYNEQFL. The CDR3 DNA reads as TGCAGCGTTCAAGGGGGCCTGTGCTACAATGAGCAGTTCTTG.

A note on this clonotype: The junction departs from germline at one end; a sequencing error may be responsible. The chain links TRBV20-1 to TRBJ1-4; no clear D gene. The CDR3 has 13 residues. The V gene's germline CDR1 is DFQATT and CDR2 SNEGSKA (reference sequence). CDR3 nucleotides: TGCAGTGCTAGATGGCTGGTCGGTGAAAAACTATTTTTT. Its translation is CSARWLVGEKLFF.

Concerning this clonotype itself: The junction and the germline gene differ at one end; a read error may be behind it. The CDR3: CASLDDYNSPIHF. CDR3 nucleotides: TGCGCCAGCCTGGACGACTATAATTCACCCATCCACTTT. This chain joins TRBV10-2 and TRBJ1-6; D unclear. This CDR3 spans 13 amino acids. CDR1 and CDR2 (germline): WSHSY, SAAADI.

Remarks on this clonotype: This CDR3 fails to terminate in the conserved phenylalanine or tryptophan, so it likely reflects a read error. The chain combines TRBV24-1 with TRBJ1-5, with D uncertain. V lost 2 bases and J lost 0, with 10 bases in between. Germline CDR1 and CDR2: KGHDR and SFDVKD. The CDR3 is made up of 16 amino acids. In DNA, the CDR3 is TGTGCCACCAGTGATTACCGGGGAGGTAGCAATCAGCCCCAGCATTTA. The encoded protein is CATSDYRGGSNQPQHL.

Concerning this clonotype itself: One end of the junction does not line up with germline, which may come from a read error. The CDR3: CSARDKPDEQHF. The CDR3 nucleotides are TGCAGTGCAAGGGACAAACCCGACGAGCAGCACTTC. The chain has TRBV20-1 and TRBJ2-7; weak D call: TRBD1 (6 bases). This CDR3 has 12 residues. Germline V CDR1 and CDR2: DFQATT, SNEGSKA (reference sequence).

This clonotype has more than one count but fewer than ten. The V call is TRBV12-3 or TRBV12-4, the J call TRBJ2-2; D remains unclear. CDR3 length equals 13 residues. V lost 6 bases, J lost 6 bases, and 11 bases lay in between. The CDR3, as DNA: TGTGCCAGCAGGGATACAAATCCCGGGGAGCTGTTTTTT. Its protein is CASRDTNPGELFF.

Comments on this clonotype: Because the CDR3 is missing its conserved closing phenylalanine or tryptophan, this is likely a read error. The chain recombines TRBV11-2 with TRBJ2-3; TRBD2 agrees at 7 bases. CDR3 length: 12 amino acids. The germline V gene encodes CDR1 SGHAT and CDR2 FQNNGV. In DNA, the CDR3 is TGTACCAGCGTGGGGGGGACAGATACGCAGTATTAT. Its protein is CTSVGGTDTQYY.

This sequence joins TRBV7-9 and TRBJ2-5; 10 nucleotides align to TRBD1. This CDR3 region has 14 residues. V lost 9 bases to trimming and J lost 3 bases; unmatched junction nucleotides: 7. Germline CDR1 and CDR2: SEHNR and FQNEAQ (reference sequence). CDR3 sequence (DNA): TGTGCCAGGAGCCCCGGGACAGGGGAAGAGACCCAGTACTTC. Translating it yields CARSPGTGEETQYF.

Points on this clonotype: At one of its ends the junction is not consistent with the germline gene, which may arise from a read error. The chain recombines TRBV11-2 with TRBJ2-2; the D is unclear. From germline, CDR1 is SGHAT and CDR2 FQNNGV. The length of the CDR3 is 15 residues. CDR3 nucleotides: TGTGCCAGTAGCTTCGCTAGTTTCAACTCCGGGGAGCTGTTTTTT. It translates to CASSFASFNSGELFF.